This T cell receptor beta chain was recovered during a study of T cell responses to AZD1222 COVID-19 vaccine. Only in-frame clones appear in the TCRdb table, and some are missing; sequencing was by immunoSEQ multiplex PCR. The sample carries over 100,000 clones, 88% recorded once. Germline lookup yields CDR1 KGHSH and CDR2 LQKENI. The CDR3 covers 11 residues. V lost 6 bases to trimming and J lost 7 bases, with 10 bases between them. V usage is TRBV18 and J usage is TRBJ2-7; no clear D. The receptor's source is an adult in good health. The source material was peripheral blood, sampled on day 0 of MenACWY control vaccination. This CDR3 is CASSVGGEQYF. The CDR3 DNA reads as TGTGCCAGCTCGGTTGGTGGGGAGCAGTACTTC.